Only a few counts were recorded for the clone carrying this T cell receptor beta chain. V lost 2 bases to trimming and J lost 1 base; unmatched junction nucleotides: 5. The CDR3 contains 17 residues. Germline V gene lookup returns CDR1 LGHDT and CDR2 YNNKEL (reference sequence). This specimen belongs to a study of blood T cell repertoires in COVID-19. The method was immunoSEQ multiplex PCR; TCRdb's version includes in-frame clones alone and lacks a portion of them. The table has roughly 280,000 clones, approximately 83% seen once. The receptor was isolated from a woman in her 70s with acute or convalescent COVID-19. Sequencing used peripheral blood. The J gene is TRBJ2-3, the V gene TRBV3-1 (or the pseudogene TRBV3-2); 11 nucleotides align to TRBD2. The DNA for the CDR3 is TGTGCCAGCAGCCAATACCTGACTAGCGGGGGCACAGATACGCAGTATTTT. It translates to CASSQYLTSGGTDTQYF.